A single sample is the source of the 18 T cell receptor beta chains below, sequenced in a study of OX40 agonist ivuxolimab in advanced cancers. Some clones are missing from TCRdb's copy, which holds only in-frame ones; the method was immunoSEQ multiplex PCR. The sample has about 73,000 clones, more than 75% seen once. Sequences were derived from CD4+ or CD8+ T cells sorted from blood, sampled in a trial of the OX40 agonist ivuxolimab. The receptors shown here come from an adult with an advanced solid tumor such as melanoma, head and neck, liver or kidney cancer.

The table lists this clone with a few counts. V is TRBV28 and J is TRBJ1-4; 7 nucleotides agree with TRBD1. CDR3 size: 11 residues. Germline V gene sequence: CDR1 MDHEN, CDR2 SYDVKM. V shed 6 bases and J 14 bases; nucleotides not matched to a gene: 6. Here the CDR3 DNA reads TGTGCCAGCAGGGCTACAGGGGATCTGTTTTTT. Translation: CASRATGDLFF.

This sequence joins TRBV9 and TRBJ1-1; no clear D gene. The germline gives CDR1 SGDLS, CDR2 YYNGEE. CDR3 length: 13 amino acids. With 4 bases removed from V and 0 bases from J, the gap between germline ends came to 7 bases. This CDR3 reads CASSLRLNTEAFF. CDR3 in DNA: TGTGCCAGCAGCCTCAGGTTGAACACTGAAGCTTTCTTT.

As regards this clone: At one of its ends the junction is not consistent with the germline gene, which may arise from a read error. The chain joins TRBV19 to TRBJ1-2; D remains unclear. The CDR3 has 12 residues. Per germline, CDR1 LNHDA and CDR2 SQIVND (reference sequence). The CDR3 spells CASSLGSPAASF. The CDR3 region has the DNA TGTGCCAGTAGCCTCGGGTCCCCCGCGGCCTCATTC.

This clone was seen just once. The chain joins TRBV10-3 to TRBJ2-1; D is possibly TRBD2 (5 bases). The ends were cut back, 9 bases at V and 5 bases at J, with 5 bases in the middle. CDR3 size: 10 residues. The germline V gene encodes CDR1 ENHRY and CDR2 SYGVKD. The CDR3 nucleotides read TGTGCCATGGGAGACAATGAGCAGTTCTTC. This sequence encodes CAMGDNEQFF.

This sequence joins TRBV7-3 and TRBJ1-1; tentative D call: TRBD1 (6 bases). This CDR3 has 14 residues. Per germline, CDR1 SGHTA and CDR2 FQGTGA. Trimming pared 5 bases from V and 5 bases from J, leaving 15 bases between. CDR3 sequence (DNA): TGTGCCAGCAGCCAACAGGGAAGGGGGACTGAAGCTTTCTTT. This codes for CASSQQGRGTEAFF.

The V gene is TRBV19, the J gene TRBJ1-1; tentatively, D is TRBD1 (5 bases). The CDR3 has 15 residues. V lost 5 bases and J 1 base, leaving 14 bases between the germline ends. Germline CDR1 reads LNHDA; CDR2 reads SQIVND (reference sequence). CDR3 amino acids: CASSPGGVWNTEAFF. In nucleotides, the CDR3 is TGTGCCAGTAGTCCCGGGGGTGTTTGGAACACTGAAGCTTTCTTT.

The chain uses TRBV11-2 and TRBJ2-1; TRBD2 agrees at 14 bases. After removal of 7 bases from V and 0 bases from J, the junction contained 8 bases not matched to a gene. The germline gives CDR1 SGHAT, CDR2 FQNNGV. The CDR3 covers 18 residues. The CDR3 sequence: CASKTGLAGESSYNEQFF. CDR3 coding DNA: TGTGCCAGCAAAACGGGACTAGCGGGAGAGTCCTCCTACAATGAGCAGTTCTTC.

The chain joins TRBV18 to TRBJ2-7; D is perhaps TRBD1 (6 bases). From germline, CDR1 is KGHSH and CDR2 LQKENI. V was pared by 2 bases and J by 2 bases, with 10 bases between. There are 14 residues in the CDR3. In DNA, the CDR3 is TGTGCCAGCTCACCAGGTCAGGGGCCCTACGAGCAGTACTTC. Encoded protein: CASSPGQGPYEQYF.

This chain uses TRBV5-1 with TRBJ2-1; 7 nucleotides line up with TRBD1. Per germline, CDR1 SGHRS and CDR2 YFSETQ. The CDR3 runs 19 residues. J gave up 0 bases and V 4 bases, and 16 bases lay outside the gene matches. The CDR3 DNA reads TGCGCCAGCAGCGTTCCAGGGGGTTCGAGCGGAGACTCCTACAATGAGCAGTTCTTC. It codes for CASSVPGGSSGDSYNEQFF.

The chain couples TRBV27 to TRBJ2-7, with 11 bases aligning to TRBD2. J was trimmed by 4 bases and V by 3 bases; bases with no gene match: 8. CDR1 is MNHEY, CDR2 SMNVEV, per germline (reference sequence). The CDR3 totals 16 residues. The CDR3 sequence is CASSFPLAGGCYEQYF. As DNA, the CDR3 is TGTGCCAGCAGTTTTCCGCTAGCGGGAGGATGTTACGAGCAGTACTTC.

The gene calls are TRBV5-5 and TRBJ2-7; 8 bases line up with TRBD1. The length of the CDR3 is 15 residues. Germline lookup yields CDR1 SGHKS and CDR2 YYEKEE (reference sequence). The V gene end was trimmed by 3 bases and the J gene end by 0 bases; junction bases not matched to a gene: 5. CDR3 sequence: CASSSRTGFSYEQYF. CDR3 bases: TGTGCCAGCAGCTCTCGGACAGGGTTCTCCTACGAGCAGTACTTC.

The J gene is TRBJ1-4, the V gene TRBV19, with 9 bases matching TRBD1. The length of the CDR3 is 17 residues. In germline, CDR1 is LNHDA, CDR2 SQIVND (reference sequence). J lost 0 bases, V lost 3 bases, and 5 bases had no gene match. CDR3 loop: CASSMGRQGATNEKLFF. CDR3 nucleotide sequence: TGTGCCAGTAGTATGGGAAGACAGGGGGCAACTAATGAAAAACTGTTTTTT. Full variable domain (rest looked up from reference TRBV19 and TRBJ1-4): DGGITQSPKYLFRKEGQNVTLSCEQNLNHDAMYWYRQDPGQGLRLIYYSQIVNDFQKGDIAEGYSVSREKKESFPLTVTSAQKNPTAFYLCASSMGRQGATNEKLFFGSGTQLSVL.

This chain joins TRBV10-3 and TRBJ1-3; TRBD1 agrees at 7 bases. Germline V gene sequence: CDR1 ENHRY, CDR2 SYGVKD. V lost 4 bases to trimming and J lost 4 bases; unmatched junction nucleotides: 7. The length of the CDR3 is 15 residues. The CDR3 nucleotides are TGTGCCATCAGTGCCAGACAGGGTTCAGGAAACACCATATATTTT. This encodes CAISARQGSGNTIYF.

The chain has TRBV5-1 and TRBJ2-2; 7 nucleotides line up with TRBD2. CDR3 length: 18 amino acids. Per the germline V gene, CDR1 is SGHRS and CDR2 is YFSETQ. V shed 0 bases, J shed 6 bases, and the junction held 14 bases outside the gene matches. In DNA, the CDR3 is TGCGCCAGCAGCTTGGTGCCCTTTACTAGCGTAGGATCCGGGGAGCTGTTTTTT. Its protein product is CASSLVPFTSVGSGELFF. Together with reference TRBV5-1 and TRBJ2-2, the CDR3 gives the full variable domain: KAGVTQTPRYLIKTRGQQVTLSCSPISGHRSVSWYQQTPGQGLQFLFEYFSETQRNKGNFPGRFSGRQFSNSRSEMNVSTLELGDSALYLCASSLVPFTSVGSGELFFGEGSRLTVL.

The chain recombines TRBV7-6 with TRBJ1-5; 12 bases are a match to TRBD1. The CDR3 totals 17 residues. CDR1 is SGHVS, CDR2 FNYEAQ, per germline. After removal of 4 bases from V and 6 bases from J, the junction contained 10 bases not matched to a gene. The CDR3: CASSSGGGQGARQPQHF. CDR3 nucleotide sequence: TGTGCCAGCAGCTCCGGAGGGGGACAGGGGGCTCGTCAGCCCCAGCATTTT.

This chain uses TRBV7-6 with TRBJ2-6; TRBD2 matches at 7 bases. Germline V gene sequence: CDR1 SGHVS, CDR2 FNYEAQ. This CDR3 spans 15 amino acids. V lost 5 bases, J lost 3 bases, and 4 bases stayed unmatched. The CDR3 sequence is CASSITSDGANVLTF. In DNA, the CDR3 is TGTGCCAGCAGCATCACTAGCGATGGGGCCAACGTCCTGACTTTC.

The rearrangement uses TRBV19 and TRBJ1-4; 7 nucleotides line up with TRBD1. The V gene's germline CDR1 is LNHDA and CDR2 SQIVND (reference sequence). This CDR3 region has 15 residues. The V gene end was trimmed by 7 bases and the J gene end by 2 bases; junction bases not matched to a gene: 7. CDR3 coding DNA: TGTGCCAGTAAAGACAGGGTGAATACTAATGAAAAACTGTTTTTT. Translating gives CASKDRVNTNEKLFF.

The chain is built from TRBV29-1 and TRBJ1-2; possible D gene TRBD1, 5 bases. The CDR3 runs to 14 residues. The V end was cut by 5 bases, the J end by 3 bases, with 16 bases between. Germline assignment: CDR1 SQVTM and CDR2 ANQGSEA. CDR3 nucleotide sequence: TGCAGCGTTACCCGGGACGGACTAGACTATGGCTACACCTTC. This translates into CSVTRDGLDYGYTF. Combining the CDR3 with reference TRBV29-1 and TRBJ1-2 gives the whole variable domain SAVISQKPSRDICQRGTSLTIQCQVDSQVTMMFWYRQQPGQSLTLIATANQGSEATYESGFVIDKFPISRPNLTFSTLTVSNMSPEDSSIYLCSVTRDGLDYGYTFGSGTRLTVV.